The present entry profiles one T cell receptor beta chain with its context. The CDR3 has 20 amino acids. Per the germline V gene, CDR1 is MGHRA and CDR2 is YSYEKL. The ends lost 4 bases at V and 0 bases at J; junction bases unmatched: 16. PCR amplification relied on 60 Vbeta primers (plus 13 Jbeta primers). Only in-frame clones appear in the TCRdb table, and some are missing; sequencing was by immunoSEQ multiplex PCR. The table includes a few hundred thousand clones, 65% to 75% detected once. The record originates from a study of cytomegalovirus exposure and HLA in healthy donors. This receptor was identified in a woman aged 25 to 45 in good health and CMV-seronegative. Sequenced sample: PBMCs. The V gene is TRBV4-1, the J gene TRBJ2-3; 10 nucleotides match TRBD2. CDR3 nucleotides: TGCGCCAGCAGCCCAACCGTCGCTAGCGGGAGTGTCTTTAGCACAGATACGCAGTATTTT. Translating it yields CASSPTVASGSVFSTDTQYF.